The rows below give T cell receptor beta chains drawn from one sample of a study of T cell repertoires in ileal Crohn's disease. TCRdb's copy holds only in-frame clones and misses some; the assay was immunoSEQ multiplex PCR. The data show around 6,000 clones, nearly 80% seen once. Sequenced: ileal tissue. These TCRs come from an adult with Crohn's disease. Both conserved end residues are trimmed from each CDR3. Each record gives: V gene, D gene, CDR3 protein. The D gene is left open where the match is weak.

TRBV5-1	TRBD1	ASSPDRVGQETQY
TRBV5-5	.	ASRAGQMNTYEQY
TRBV7-8	.	ASSSRAGAGNQPQH
TRBV9	.	ASSFSGTFTYGYT
TRBV18	.	ASSPPTELAKNIQY
TRBV19	.	ASSPSGIQRTEAF
TRBV10-1	.	ARTLMDLSSYEQY
TRBV4-2	.	ASSQGEATEAF
TRBV5-1	.	ASSLIRTGAGQETQY
TRBV2	.	ARGLGSYNEQF
TRBV28	TRBD1	ASSSPGQGSDTQY
TRBV28	TRBD1	ASTNRGSGNTIY
TRBV5-6	TRBD1	ASSLDWGMTGAAKNIQY
TRBV7-7	TRBD1	ASSPLRQGGQF
TRBV9	TRBD2	ASSVSGGRTDTQY
TRBV27	.	ASSPGTRNQPQH
TRBV28	.	ASSPRKSAGLYEQY
TRBV19	.	ASSMGAGGTDTQY
TRBV2	TRBD2	ASSGSSGAADTQY
TRBV9	TRBD2	ASSGLAGGFGDIQY
TRBV6-1	.	ASSELGGQTLGYT
TRBV29-1	.	SVVLNYGYT
TRBV11-2	TRBD1	ASSLAQGAAYEQY
TRBV7-3	.	ASSLYTTEAF
TRBV28	.	ASRGFSTDTQY